The 8 T cell receptor beta chains listed next were all sequenced from one sample in a study of blood T cell repertoires in COVID-19. Assay: immunoSEQ multiplex PCR; the TCRdb copy retains only in-frame clones and omits some. There are around 250,000 clones in the sample; around 82% occur only once, and approximately 9% lies in the top ten. Sequenced sample: peripheral blood. These receptors originate from a human donor in a cohort sampled during active COVID-19.

The chain joins TRBV5-1 to TRBJ2-7; 7 bases are a match to TRBD1. The CDR3 has 15 residues. With V trimmed by 4 bases and J by 2 bases, 9 bases remained unmatched. Germline loops: CDR1 SGHRS, CDR2 YFSETQ. CDR3: CASSAQGSRPYEQYF. DNA for the CDR3: TGCGCCAGCAGCGCACAGGGGTCCCGACCCTACGAGCAGTACTTC. Based on the CDR3 plus reference TRBV5-1 and TRBJ2-7, the full variable domain is KAGVTQTPRYLIKTRGQQVTLSCSPISGHRSVSWYQQTPGQGLQFLFEYFSETQRNKGNFPGRFSGRQFSNSRSEMNVSTLELGDSALYLCASSAQGSRPYEQYFGPGTRLTVT.

The chain employs TRBV11-2 and TRBJ2-1; a weak D match, TRBD1 (5 bases). The V gene's germline CDR1 is SGHAT and CDR2 FQNNGV. V gave up 5 bases and J gave up 0 bases, with 8 bases separating them. The CDR3 extends over 14 amino acids. CDR3 in amino acids: CASSGASSYNEQFF. CDR3 DNA sequence: TGTGCCAGCAGCGGGGCTAGCTCCTACAATGAGCAGTTCTTC.

The rearrangement links TRBV5-4 to TRBJ2-7; 9 nucleotides line up with TRBD1. The CDR3 runs to 15 residues. The ends lost 1 base at V and 7 bases at J; junction bases unmatched: 9. Germline CDR1 SGHNT, CDR2 YYREEE (reference sequence). CDR3 sequence (DNA): TGTGCCAGCAGCTTGACCGGGACAGGGAATGGTGAGCAGTACTTC. Translated, it gives CASSLTGTGNGEQYF. The variable domain in full, with the rest retrieved from reference TRBV5-4 and TRBJ2-7, is ETGVTQSPTHLIKTRGQQVTLRCSSQSGHNTVSWYQQALGQGPQFIFQYYREEENGRGNFPPRFSGLQFPNYSSELNVNALELDDSALYLCASSLTGTGNGEQYFGPGTRLTVT.

This clone was recorded only once. CDR3 nucleotide sequence: TGTGCCAGCAGACCTAGCGAGGACTATGGCTACACCTTC. Protein: CASRPSEDYGYTF. The chain combines TRBV6-5 with TRBJ1-2; D gene ambiguous. V lost 6 bases and J lost 3, with 11 bases in between. Germline CDR1 MNHEY, CDR2 SVGAGI. CDR3 length: 13 residues.

V is TRBV2 and J is TRBJ1-5; 9 bases line up with TRBD1. Germline CDR1 and CDR2: SNHLY and FYNNEI. Trimming at V came to 4 bases and at J to 2 bases, leaving 3 bases not matched to a gene. The CDR3 totals 15 residues. CDR3 sequence: CASSGDRVGNQPQHF. The CDR3 DNA is TGTGCCAGCAGTGGGGACAGGGTTGGCAATCAGCCCCAGCATTTT.

The rearrangement uses TRBV7-8 and TRBJ1-4; 7 bases agree with TRBD1. Germline trimming cut 5 bases from V and 8 bases from J; bases unmatched to any gene: 26. The CDR3 consists of 20 residues. CDR1 is SGHVS, CDR2 FQNEAQ, per germline. The CDR3 loop is CASSALLRRDRTTREEKLFF. The CDR3 bases are TGTGCCAGCAGCGCCCTCTTAAGAAGGGACAGAACGACCCGGGAGGAAAAACTGTTTTTT.

The chain is built from TRBV7-9 and TRBJ1-2; D is unclear. V lost 5 bases, J lost 7 bases, and 14 bases lay in between. Germline CDR1 is SEHNR and CDR2 is FQNEAQ (reference sequence). This CDR3 comprises 13 residues. Written as DNA, the CDR3 is TGTGCCAGCAGCCTCGGGAGTTTCCGTGGCTACACCTTC. This translates into CASSLGSFRGYTF.

This clone has a single count. The chain couples TRBV10-2 to TRBJ2-5; TRBD2 aligns across 8 bases. CDR1 and CDR2 from the germline V gene are WSHSY and SAAADI. This CDR3 has 14 amino acids. The junction had 6 bases not matched to a gene; V was cut back by 4 bases and J by 5 bases. The CDR3: CASSGTSYWETQYF. The CDR3 bases are TGCGCCAGCAGTGGGACTAGCTATTGGGAGACCCAGTACTTC.